The 8 T cell receptor beta chains below were found in one sample sequenced in a study of OX40 agonist ivuxolimab in advanced cancers. Sequenced by immunoSEQ multiplex PCR; TCRdb stores in-frame clones only, minus some. The profile covers 77,000 or so clones, with approximately 80% appearing a single time and roughly 0.5% taken by the ten largest. Sequenced here: CD4+ or CD8+ T cells sorted from blood, sampled in a trial of the OX40 agonist ivuxolimab. The receptors originated from an adult with an advanced solid tumor such as melanoma, head and neck, liver or kidney cancer.

The rearrangement joins TRBV7-2 to TRBJ2-3; unclear D gene. V lost 1 base and J 6 bases, leaving 5 bases between the germline ends. Germline lookup yields CDR1 SGHTA and CDR2 FQGNSA. CDR3 size: 12 residues. CDR3 in DNA: TGTGCCAGCAGCTTAGACGCGGATACGCAGTATTTT. Protein: CASSLDADTQYF.

The chain joins TRBV7-2 to TRBJ2-7, with 7 bases identical to TRBD2. CDR1 SGHTA and CDR2 FQGNSA come from the germline V gene. The CDR3 runs 13 residues. The ends lost 5 bases at V and 6 bases at J; junction bases unmatched: 7. The CDR3 spells CASSPQGGSEQYF. The CDR3 nucleotides are TGTGCCAGCAGCCCGCAGGGAGGGTCCGAGCAGTACTTC.

The chain combines TRBV7-6 with TRBJ1-2; the D is unclear. Germline V gene sequence: CDR1 SGHVS, CDR2 FNYEAQ. Deletions cut 4 bases from V and 2 bases from J, with 8 bases between. This CDR3 is 13 amino acids long. The CDR3 loop reads CASSSTANYGYTF. The CDR3 DNA sequence: TGTGCCAGCAGCTCAACAGCCAACTATGGCTACACCTTC.

The chain recombines TRBV19 with TRBJ2-1, with D unresolved. Germline V gives CDR1 LNHDA, CDR2 SQIVND (reference sequence). This CDR3 comprises 17 residues. Trimming left V 5 bases short and J 2 bases short, with 19 bases between. The CDR3 spells CASSAKSPPAAYNEQFF. In DNA form, the CDR3 reads TGTGCCAGTAGTGCCAAATCCCCCCCTGCCGCCTACAATGAGCAGTTCTTC.

CDR3 amino acids: CASRLAFREISYEQFF. DNA for the CDR3: TGTGCAAGTCGCTTAGCGTTCCGGGAGATTAGTTATGAGCAGTTCTTC. The rearrangement links TRBV12-2 to TRBJ2-1; the table calls TRBD2, which could not be checked here. TRBV12-2 is a documented pseudogene. The CDR3 loop spans 16 amino acids.

This clone has just a few counts. The chain couples TRBV5-1 to TRBJ2-5; D is ambiguous. V was cut by 0 bases and J by 4 bases, with 4 bases left in between. Per germline, CDR1 SGHRS and CDR2 YFSETQ. This CDR3 contains 12 residues. Here the CDR3 reads CASSLDAETQYF. The CDR3 DNA follows: TGCGCCAGCAGCTTGGACGCAGAGACCCAGTACTTC.

This sequence joins TRBV5-8 and TRBJ2-2, with 9 nucleotides matching TRBD1. The V gene end was trimmed by 0 bases and the J gene end by 4 bases; junction bases not matched to a gene: 7. From germline, CDR1 is SGHTS and CDR2 YDEGEE. The CDR3 covers 17 residues. For the CDR3, the DNA is TGTGCCAGCAGCTTGGGTCTCGGGACAGGGATCACCGGGGAGCTGTTTTTT. Encoded protein: CASSLGLGTGITGELFF. The complete variable domain, with remaining parts taken from reference TRBV5-8 and TRBJ2-2, reads EAGVTQSPTHLIKTRGQQATLRCSPISGHTSVYWYQQALGLGLQFLLWYDEGEERNRGNFPPRFSGRQFPNYSSELNVNALELEDSALYLCASSLGLGTGITGELFFGEGSRLTVL.

V and J are TRBV23-1 and TRBJ1-1, with 9 bases matching TRBD1. TRBV23-1 is an ORF, with its function uncertain. The CDR3 loop spans 18 amino acids. With V trimmed by 2 bases and J by 3 bases, 13 bases remained unmatched. CDR3 bases: TGCGCCAGCAGTCAACCAAACAGGGGGCAGTATCCGGACACTGAAGCTTTCTTT. It encodes CASSQPNRGQYPDTEAFF.